This T cell receptor (beta chain) was profiled in a study of T-cell memory formation after mild COVID-19. Across the whole study: Largely donor-specific TCR clusters were found.

The 5'RACE method, run with constant-segment primers, produced TCR alpha and TCR beta cDNA libraries (carrying sample barcodes and UMIs). Each CDR3 protein is one row after TCRdb ran MiXCR on the 5' RACE reads. The sample has roughly 110,000 distinct CDR3 sequences, 15% to 20% seen once. Points on this clonotype: Its target is unknown.

Study results and caveats: The study detected some responding clones in pre-infection memory, suggesting cross-reactive memory joined. Contracting CD4+ clones lay largely in CM and EM, with CD8+ ones residing in EMRA.

This receptor was obtained from an adult woman who had mild COVID-19 (a few samples of this study predate the infection). Cell type and time point are not known. The sequencing input was PBMCs or a T cell subset sorted from them (not recorded which).

This CDR3 reads CASSDLAGGPRGPYNEQFF. Written as DNA, the CDR3 is TGTGCCAGCAGTGACCTAGCGGGAGGGCCTCGGGGACCATACAATGAGCAGTTCTTC. The V gene is TRBV6-6, the J gene TRBJ2-1, with 12 nucleotides matching TRBD2. The CDR3 is 19 amino acids. After removal of 5 bases from V and 4 bases from J, the junction contained 15 bases not matched to a gene. Per germline, CDR1 MNHNY and CDR2 SVGAGI (reference sequence).